This is a list of T cell receptor beta chains from one sample in a study of T cells in localized non-small cell lung cancer. Measured with immunoSEQ multiplex PCR; TCRdb has only the in-frame clones, and not every one. Of around 78,000 clones detected, 70% to 90% appear once; the ten largest clones hold under 25%. The input for sequencing was peripheral blood, taken before any cancer treatment. These receptor sequences come from a woman aged 40 to 75 with stage I squamous cell lung carcinoma. CDR3s include the opening cysteine and the closing phenylalanine or tryptophan. Fields, in order: J gene, D gene, clone size, V gene, CDR3 DNA, CDR3 protein. D genes are given only for firm matches. A clone size is listed for some rows: how often the clone was seen (once, few, many), or a class if it is expanded.

j_gene: TRBJ1-5; d_gene: .; abundance: .; v_gene: TRBV6-6; CDR3nt: TGTGCCAGCAGTTACTCGGGGGGCGGCAATCAGCCCCAGCATTTT; CDR3aa: CASSYSGGGNQPQHF
j_gene: TRBJ2-5; d_gene: .; abundance: .; v_gene: TRBV19; CDR3nt: TGTGCCAGTAGCCGGAGGGGGGGGGTCCAAGAGACCCAGTACTTC; CDR3aa: CASSRRGGVQETQYF
j_gene: TRBJ2-7; d_gene: TRBD1; abundance: .; v_gene: TRBV5-1; CDR3nt: TGCGCCAGCAGCTTACGGACAGGGCCCTACGAGCAGTACTTC; CDR3aa: CASSLRTGPYEQYF
j_gene: TRBJ1-1; d_gene: .; abundance: .; v_gene: TRBV5-1; CDR3nt: TGCGCCAGCAGCTTGGGCCTTTGGGGTAACACCGCTGAAGCTTTCTTT; CDR3aa: CASSLGLWGNTAEAFF
j_gene: TRBJ2-5; d_gene: .; abundance: .; v_gene: TRBV5-1; CDR3nt: TGCGCCAGCAGCTTTTCAAGCGGACAAGAGACCCAGTACTTC; CDR3aa: CASSFSSGQETQYF
j_gene: TRBJ2-7; d_gene: TRBD2; abundance: .; v_gene: TRBV9; CDR3nt: TGTGCCAGCAGCGACTCAGCGGGGGGTTACGAGCAGTACTTC; CDR3aa: CASSDSAGGYEQYF
j_gene: TRBJ1-4; d_gene: TRBD1; abundance: .; v_gene: TRBV7-9; CDR3nt: TGTGCCAGCAGCTTAGGGACAGGGGGCGGTGAAAAACTGTTTTTT; CDR3aa: CASSLGTGGGEKLFF
j_gene: TRBJ1-1; d_gene: .; abundance: few; v_gene: TRBV2; CDR3nt: TGTGCCAGCAGTGGACCTAGGGTCACCACTGAAGCTTTCTTT; CDR3aa: CASSGPRVTTEAFF
j_gene: TRBJ1-5; d_gene: .; abundance: few; v_gene: TRBV7-2; CDR3nt: TGTGCCAGCAGCTTAGAGCCAGGGCTCAATCAGCCCCAGCATTTT; CDR3aa: CASSLEPGLNQPQHF
j_gene: TRBJ1-5; d_gene: .; abundance: .; v_gene: TRBV19; CDR3nt: TGTGCCAGTGCAGCGGGGGGGAGCAATCAGCCCCAGCATTTT; CDR3aa: CASAAGGSNQPQHF
j_gene: TRBJ2-1; d_gene: TRBD2; abundance: .; v_gene: TRBV30; CDR3nt: TGTGCCTGGGCCCGGGGGAGCGGGGGCCAGAATGAGCAGTTCTTC; CDR3aa: CAWARGSGGQNEQFF
j_gene: TRBJ1-2; d_gene: .; abundance: .; v_gene: TRBV6-1; CDR3nt: TGTGCCAGCAGTGTCGCCTGGGGGCAGCAGTATGGCTACACCTTC; CDR3aa: CASSVAWGQQYGYTF
j_gene: TRBJ1-1; d_gene: .; abundance: .; v_gene: TRBV21-1; CDR3nt: TGTGCCAGCAGCAAAGCACACCGGGACAGGGGTCCGAACACTGAAGCTTTCTTT; CDR3aa: CASSKAHRDRGPNTEAFF
j_gene: TRBJ1-2; d_gene: .; abundance: .; v_gene: TRBV27; CDR3nt: TGTGCCAGCAGTTTCGAGGGTCTCTATGGCTACACCTTC; CDR3aa: CASSFEGLYGYTF
j_gene: TRBJ2-7; d_gene: .; abundance: .; v_gene: TRBV18; CDR3nt: TGTGCCAGCTCAAGAGGGGCCCAAGCCTACGAGCAGTACTTC; CDR3aa: CASSRGAQAYEQYF
j_gene: TRBJ1-5; d_gene: .; abundance: .; v_gene: TRBV19; CDR3nt: TGTGCCAGTAGTCTACCGACGGGATATCAGCCCCAGCATTTT; CDR3aa: CASSLPTGYQPQHF
j_gene: TRBJ2-5; d_gene: .; abundance: .; v_gene: TRBV7-3; CDR3nt: TGTGCCAGCACCCCCTTAACCTTAGAGACCCAGTACTTC; CDR3aa: CASTPLTLETQYF
j_gene: TRBJ1-1; d_gene: TRBD1; abundance: .; v_gene: TRBV5-4; CDR3nt: TGTGCCAGCAGCCCTCCGACAGGGAGAGGGACTGAAGCTTTCTTT; CDR3aa: CASSPPTGRGTEAFF
j_gene: TRBJ2-7; d_gene: .; abundance: .; v_gene: TRBV2; CDR3nt: TGTGCCACCATGGGAGGGACAGGCTACGAGCAGTACTTC; CDR3aa: CATMGGTGYEQYF
j_gene: TRBJ1-2; d_gene: .; abundance: .; v_gene: TRBV7-2; CDR3nt: TGTGCCAGCAGCCTCTGGCAGGCCCCCAATGGCTACACCTTC; CDR3aa: CASSLWQAPNGYTF
j_gene: TRBJ2-7; d_gene: .; abundance: .; v_gene: TRBV30; CDR3nt: TGTGCCTGGGAGCCCTTACTCCAGAGCGAGCAGTACTTC; CDR3aa: CAWEPLLQSEQYF
j_gene: TRBJ1-3; d_gene: .; abundance: .; v_gene: TRBV18; CDR3nt: TGTGCCAGCTCACCGGACAGCTCTGGAAACACCATATATTTT; CDR3aa: CASSPDSSGNTIYF
j_gene: TRBJ1-2; d_gene: TRBD1; abundance: .; v_gene: TRBV29-1; CDR3nt: TGCAGCGTTGAAGAATGGGACAGGGGCGGCTACACCTTC; CDR3aa: CSVEEWDRGGYTF
j_gene: TRBJ1-1; d_gene: TRBD1; abundance: few; v_gene: TRBV6-5; CDR3nt: TGTGCCAGCAGTCCACAGGGGGCCTCGAACACTGAAGCTTTCTTT; CDR3aa: CASSPQGASNTEAFF
j_gene: TRBJ1-1; d_gene: .; abundance: .; v_gene: TRBV6-1; CDR3nt: TGTGCCAGCAGTGAATTCGCGGGGCGTGGGAACACTGAAGCTTTCTTT; CDR3aa: CASSEFAGRGNTEAFF
j_gene: TRBJ2-7; d_gene: TRBD2; abundance: .; v_gene: TRBV9; CDR3nt: TGTGCCAGCAGCGTAGGACTAGCGGGGGATGAGCAGTACTTC; CDR3aa: CASSVGLAGDEQYF
j_gene: TRBJ1-1; d_gene: .; abundance: once; v_gene: TRBV5-8; CDR3nt: TGTGCCAGCAGCTTCGGGAGGGTGAGGACTGAAGCTTTCTTT; CDR3aa: CASSFGRVRTEAFF
j_gene: TRBJ1-5; d_gene: .; abundance: .; v_gene: TRBV10-3; CDR3nt: TGTGCCATCAGTGAGAGTCAGGGAAACAATCAGCCCCAGCATTTT; CDR3aa: CAISESQGNNQPQHF
j_gene: TRBJ1-2; d_gene: TRBD1; abundance: .; v_gene: TRBV9; CDR3nt: TGTGCCAGCAGCGTAAGCAAGACAGGGGGCTTGTATGGCTACACCTTC; CDR3aa: CASSVSKTGGLYGYTF
j_gene: TRBJ2-2; d_gene: .; abundance: .; v_gene: TRBV7-3; CDR3nt: TGTGCCAGCAGGCCATCCCAGGGTACCGGGGAGCTGTTTTTT; CDR3aa: CASRPSQGTGELFF
j_gene: TRBJ1-2; d_gene: .; abundance: few; v_gene: TRBV2; CDR3nt: TGTGCCAGCAGTGAAGCGCAACGGATCTATGGCTACACCTTC; CDR3aa: CASSEAQRIYGYTF
j_gene: TRBJ2-7; d_gene: TRBD1; abundance: .; v_gene: TRBV19; CDR3nt: TGTGCCAGTTCGGGACAGTACCTCTCCTACGAGCAGTACTTC; CDR3aa: CASSGQYLSYEQYF
j_gene: TRBJ2-7; d_gene: .; abundance: .; v_gene: TRBV5-6; CDR3nt: TGTGCCAGCAGCTTTTTGGACGTCAGCTCCTACGAGCAGTACTTC; CDR3aa: CASSFLDVSSYEQYF